This T cell receptor beta chain emerged from a study of T cells in Graves' hyperthyroidism and ophthalmopathy. Whole-study context: Peripheral blood collection took place at initial diagnosis, before any treatment. Overall study results and limits: Ophthalmopathy prediction by the model preceded onset by a median approximately 6.9 months.

Stable Graves' hyperthyroidism denoted no ophthalmopathy progression over 18 months. V was shortened by 4 bases and J by 0 bases, with 16 bases between the two germline ends. The CDR3 is 15 amino acids. In germline, CDR1 is SQVTM, CDR2 ANQGSEA. On this clonotype itself: Its specificity is not known.

Template material for amplifying TCR beta CDR3 regions consisted of RNA transcripts. The HTBI set primed first-round TCR CDR3 RT-PCR. TCRdb reprocessed the multiplex PCR reads via MiXCR and lists one record per CDR3 protein. The sample lists about 290,000 distinct CDR3 sequences; roughly 17% were seen once. The TCR sequence derives from a man aged 30 to 39 with Graves' hyperthyroidism. The specimen was blood. V gene TRBV29-1 combines with J gene TRBJ2-7; D unresolved. CDR3 protein: CSVVGPSLSSYEQYF. The CDR3, as DNA: TGCAGCGTTGTAGGGCCGAGCCTCAGCTCCTACGAGCAGTACTTC.